This is a list of T cell receptor beta chains from one sample in a study of cytomegalovirus exposure and HLA in healthy donors. The table came from immunoSEQ multiplex PCR; TCRdb's copy has only in-frame clones and leaves some out. The sample records some 170,000 clones, around three quarters being singletons. Sequenced sample: PBMCs. The source of these receptors is a middle-aged man in good health and CMV-seronegative. Each CDR3 is given with its conserved first and last residue. D genes are given only for firm matches. Some rows have no size entry. The others give once, few or many, or a class for an expanded clone.

TRBJ2-5,.,.,TRBV11-3,CASSLTGPRGTQYF,TGTGCCAGCAGCCTGACAGGTCCGCGGGGGACCCAATACTTC
TRBJ2-7,few,TRBD1,TRBV6-6,CASKVRDRAHEQYF,TGTGCCAGCAAGGTTCGGGACAGGGCCCACGAGCAGTACTTC
TRBJ2-3,.,.,TRBV18,CASSPLTEADTQYF,TGTGCCAGCTCACCACTTACGGAGGCAGATACGCAGTATTTT
TRBJ2-1,.,TRBD2,TRBV5-1,CASSSNSLAGGEQFF,TGCGCCAGCAGCTCTAACTCACTAGCGGGAGGTGAGCAGTTCTTC
TRBJ2-3,.,.,TRBV5-1,CASSLFWAPDTQYF,TGCGCCAGCAGCCTCTTTTGGGCCCCGGATACGCAGTATTTT
TRBJ2-3,.,TRBD2,TRBV11-2,CASSSGTSGHTDTQYF,TGTGCCAGCAGCTCTGGGACTAGCGGACACACAGATACGCAGTATTTT
TRBJ2-3,.,TRBD2,TRBV6-5,CASSLLAGGADTQYF,TGTGCCAGCAGCCTACTAGCGGGAGGTGCCGATACGCAGTATTTT
TRBJ2-2,.,.,TRBV7-9,CSSLSGIADTGELFF,TGTTCCAGCTTGTCCGGTATTGCCGACACCGGGGAGCTGTTTTTT
TRBJ1-1,.,TRBD1,TRBV10-3,CAITLDRKNTEAFF,TGTGCCATCACCCTGGACAGGAAGAACACTGAAGCTTTCTTT
TRBJ2-7,.,TRBD2,TRBV4-1,CASSQEAGGPREQYF,TGCGCCAGCAGCCAAGAAGCGGGAGGGCCGCGTGAGCAGTACTTC
TRBJ1-4,.,.,TRBV9,CASASFSTNEKLFF,TGTGCCAGCGCGAGTTTTTCAACTAATGAAAAACTGTTTTTT
TRBJ2-3,.,TRBD1,TRBV2,CASTGTGFDTQYF,TGTGCCAGCACGGGGACAGGGTTCGATACGCAGTATTTT
TRBJ2-7,few,.,TRBV23-1,CASSQQDSTYEQYF,TGCGCCAGCAGTCAACAGGACAGTACCTACGAGCAGTACTTC
TRBJ1-4,once,.,TRBV19,CASTPGRAKEKLFF,TGTGCCAGTACCCCGGGGAGGGCGAAAGAAAAACTGTTTTTT
TRBJ1-5,.,TRBD1,TRBV7-6,CASSLQEGANQPQHF,TGTGCCAGCAGCTTACAAGAGGGGGCCAATCAGCCCCAGCATTTT
TRBJ1-5,once,.,TRBV19,CASSPMPDWGNQPQHF,TGTGCCAGTAGTCCCATGCCCGACTGGGGCAATCAGCCCCAGCATTTT
TRBJ1-1,.,.,TRBV29-1,CSGRLDSRGFF,TGCAGCGGACGTTTAGACAGCCGAGGTTTCTTT
TRBJ2-1,.,.,TRBV6-6,CASSAIYNEQFF,TGTGCCAGCAGTGCTATCTACAATGAGCAGTTCTTC
TRBJ2-1,few,TRBD2,TRBV6-4,CASSEGAGGRYNEQFF,TGTGCCAGCAGTGAGGGAGCGGGAGGGCGATACAATGAGCAGTTCTTC
TRBJ2-5,once,TRBD2,TRBV30,CAWSVTSGSTPEKTQYF,TGTGCCTGGAGTGTTACTAGCGGGAGCACCCCAGAAAAGACCCAGTACTTC
TRBJ2-6,.,.,TRBV5-1,CASSLGGGSGANVLTF,TGCGCCAGCAGCTTGGGGGGGGGCAGTGGGGCCAACGTCCTGACTTTC
TRBJ2-2,few,TRBD1,TRBV7-6,CASSLVGQGGSGELFF,TGTGCCAGCAGCTTAGTGGGACAGGGGGGCTCCGGGGAGCTGTTTTTT
TRBJ1-4,.,.,TRBV28,CASSLRRGFTTNEKLFF,TGTGCCAGCAGTTTGCGGAGGGGATTTACAACTAATGAAAAACTGTTTTTT
TRBJ2-2,.,TRBD2,TRBV5-5,CASSTRPTSGANTGELFF,TGTGCCAGCAGCACCCGGCCGACTAGCGGGGCCAACACCGGGGAGCTGTTTTTT
TRBJ2-1,.,TRBD1,TRBV25-1,CASSVTGTGMRNNEQFF,TGTGCCAGCAGTGTAACCGGGACAGGGATGCGGAACAATGAGCAGTTCTTC
TRBJ2-7,.,.,TRBV23-1,CASFWSSYEQYF,TGCGCCAGCTTTTGGAGCTCCTACGAGCAGTACTTC
TRBJ2-7,.,.,TRBV7-9,CASSLAGGISSYEQYF,TGTGCCAGCAGCTTAGCCGGCGGGATCAGCTCCTACGAGCAGTACTTC
TRBJ1-5,.,TRBD1,TRBV18,CASSPGTGNQPQHF,TGTGCCAGCTCACCCGGGACAGGGAATCAGCCCCAGCATTTT
TRBJ1-3,.,TRBD1,TRBV4-1,CASSQARGQDTIYF,TGCGCCAGCAGCCAAGCGAGGGGGCAGGACACCATATATTTT
TRBJ2-1,.,TRBD2,TRBV7-2,CASNPGGPGEQFF,TGTGCCAGCAACCCGGGAGGGCCGGGTGAGCAGTTCTTC
TRBJ1-6,.,.,TRBV9,CASSNSPGGLNNSPLHF,TGTGCCAGCAGCAACAGTCCGGGGGGCCTCAATAATTCACCCCTCCACTTT
TRBJ2-6,.,TRBD1,TRBV9,CASSVGGQGAAGANVLTF,TGTGCCAGCAGCGTAGGAGGACAGGGGGCGGCTGGGGCCAACGTCCTGACTTTC
TRBJ2-1,.,.,TRBV5-4,CASSLGGDNEQFF,TGTGCCAGCAGCTTGGGGGGGGACAATGAGCAGTTCTTC
TRBJ2-4,.,TRBD1,TRBV28,CASRLLQGANIQYF,TGTGCCAGCAGATTATTACAGGGGGCCAACATTCAGTACTTC
TRBJ2-7,once,.,TRBV27,CASSLWKGIRDSYEQYF,TGTGCCAGCAGTTTATGGAAGGGGATCCGCGACTCCTACGAGCAGTACTTC
TRBJ2-7,few,TRBD2,TRBV9,CASSVAAGGPYEQYF,TGTGCCAGCAGCGTAGCTGCGGGAGGGCCGTACGAGCAGTACTTC
TRBJ2-1,.,TRBD2,TRBV7-2,CASSSGTSGSYEQFF,TGTGCCAGCAGCTCAGGGACTAGCGGGAGTTATGAGCAGTTCTTC
TRBJ1-3,.,.,TRBV10-3,CAIRDSSGNTIYF,TGTGCCATCAGGGACAGTTCTGGAAACACCATATATTTT
TRBJ1-4,.,.,TRBV5-6,CASRPQVPFNEKLFF,TGTGCCAGCAGGCCACAGGTTCCCTTCAATGAAAAACTGTTTTTT
TRBJ1-6,once,.,TRBV6-5,CASSYPPGPLHF,TGTGCCAGCAGTTACCCGCCGGGACCCCTCCACTTT
TRBJ2-7,.,.,TRBV19,CASRSRGPPYEQYF,TGTGCCAGTAGGTCAAGAGGCCCCCCCTACGAGCAGTACTTC
TRBJ2-1,.,.,TRBV5-1,CASSLGQGLYNEQFF,TGCGCCAGCAGCTTGGGGCAGGGCCTGTACAATGAGCAGTTCTTC
TRBJ1-2,.,.,TRBV28,CASSSAVFPYGYTF,TGTGCCAGCAGTTCAGCGGTCTTTCCTTATGGCTACACCTTC
TRBJ2-7,.,.,TRBV5-6,CASSLDRDSYEQYF,TGTGCCAGCAGCTTGGACAGGGATTCCTACGAGCAGTACTTC
TRBJ2-1,.,.,TRBV5-1,CASRKQIGLAYTYNEQFF,TGCGCCAGCAGAAAACAGATCGGACTCGCTTATACCTACAATGAGCAGTTCTTC
TRBJ2-4,.,TRBD2,TRBV2,CASRAGEVGIQYF,TGTGCCAGCAGGGCGGGAGAGGTTGGCATTCAGTACTTC
TRBJ2-7,.,.,TRBV10-3,CAIKDSGSSYEQYF,TGTGCCATCAAAGATAGCGGTTCCTCCTACGAGCAGTACTTC
TRBJ2-7,.,.,TRBV19,CASSKSAYYEQYF,TGTGCCAGTAGTAAATCAGCGTACTACGAGCAGTACTTC
TRBJ2-5,.,TRBD1,TRBV6-1,CASRTDDRVETQYF,TGTGCCAGCAGAACTGATGACAGGGTGGAGACCCAGTACTTC
TRBJ2-1,.,TRBD1,TRBV19,CASTQGSYNEQFF,TGTGCCAGCACACAGGGGTCCTACAATGAGCAGTTCTTC
TRBJ2-7,.,TRBD1,TRBV5-6,CASSPVGLDRAYEQYF,TGTGCCAGCAGCCCGGTGGGCTTGGACAGGGCCTACGAGCAGTACTTC
TRBJ1-2,few,.,TRBV5-4,CASSYVRSPPDGYTF,TGTGCCAGCAGCTATGTGCGGTCACCTCCCGACGGCTACACCTTC